Described below is a single TCR beta chain sequence and its context. This entry is derived from a study of cytomegalovirus exposure and HLA in healthy donors. The CDR3 sequence is 15 residues long. The germline V gene encodes CDR1 SGHDT and CDR2 YYEEEE. PCR amplification relied on 60 Vbeta primers (plus 13 Jbeta primers). Some clones are missing from TCRdb's copy, which holds only in-frame ones; the method was immunoSEQ multiplex PCR. This table lists more than 95,000 clones. The sequence was obtained from a man between 25 and 39 years old in good health and CMV-seronegative. Sequenced input: PBMCs. The V gene is TRBV5-6, the J gene TRBJ1-1; 7 bases line up with TRBD1. CDR3 residues: CASQLGGTVSTEAFF. The CDR3 DNA follows: TGTGCGTCCCAGCTTGGAGGGACAGTGAGCACTGAAGCTTTCTTT. Full variable domain (remainder filled in from reference TRBV5-6 and TRBJ1-1): DAGVTQSPTHLIKTRGQQVTLRCSPKSGHDTVSWYQQALGQGPQFIFQYYEEEERQRGNFPDRFSGHQFPNYSSELNVNALLLGDSALYLCASQLGGTVSTEAFFGQGTRLTVV.